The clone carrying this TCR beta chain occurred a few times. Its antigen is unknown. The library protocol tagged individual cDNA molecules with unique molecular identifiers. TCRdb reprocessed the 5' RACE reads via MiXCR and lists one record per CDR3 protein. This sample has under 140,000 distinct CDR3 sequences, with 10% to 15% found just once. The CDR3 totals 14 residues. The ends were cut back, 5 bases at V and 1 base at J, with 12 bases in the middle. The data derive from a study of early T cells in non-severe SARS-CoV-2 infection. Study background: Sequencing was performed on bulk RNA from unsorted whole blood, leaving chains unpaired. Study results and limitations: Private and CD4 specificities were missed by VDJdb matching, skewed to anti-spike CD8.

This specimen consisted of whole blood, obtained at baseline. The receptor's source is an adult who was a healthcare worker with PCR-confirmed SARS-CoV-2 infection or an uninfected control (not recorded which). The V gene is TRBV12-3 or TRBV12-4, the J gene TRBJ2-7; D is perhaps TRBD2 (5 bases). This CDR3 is CASSSGRPSYEQYF. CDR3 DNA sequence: TGTGCCAGCAGTAGCGGACGCCCGTCCTACGAGCAGTACTTC.